This T cell receptor (beta chain) was found in a study of blood T cells in healthy people across ages. This clonotype was counted many times. V shed 6 bases and J shed 8 bases, with 13 bases lying between them. This CDR3 comprises 11 residues. The germline V gene has CDR1 DFQATT and CDR2 SNEGSKA (reference sequence). Staff drew ten milliliters of peripheral blood from each donor. With a J-beta primer mix and a sample-barcoded 5' primer, a second PCR ran 7 to 11 cycles. TCRdb fed the 5' RACE reads into MiXCR, producing one record per CDR3 protein. The sample lists about 640,000 distinct CDR3 sequences, roughly 31% occurring once.

V gene TRBV20-1 combines with J gene TRBJ1-2; no firm D call. The sample was blood. The TCR comes from an elderly woman in good health. CDR3 sequence (DNA): TGCAGTGCCCCCGTTGGCTCCGGCTACACCTTC. Translation: CSAPVGSGYTF.